The clone carrying this T cell receptor beta chain was observed many times. The antigen is not known. The sample comes from a study of T cells in Graves' hyperthyroidism and ophthalmopathy. Across the study: Upon initial diagnosis and before any treatment, peripheral blood was collected.

The germline gives CDR1 SGHDT, CDR2 YYEEEE. The CDR3 totals 16 residues. The V gene lost 4 bases and the J gene lost 0 bases, with 13 bases spanning the gap. Findings of the study overall: Clonotypes that were expanded in thyroid above 0.001 mostly appeared in blood too. Ophthalmopathy onset followed model prediction by a median around six months.

With a duration under 2 months, the hyperthyroidism was newly diagnosed in patients aged 18 to 65. TCR beta CDR3 sequences were amplified from RNA transcripts. Using the HTBI primer set, a first-round RT-PCR was run on the TCR CDR3. TCRdb recomputed calls from the multiplex PCR reads with MiXCR, one row per CDR3 protein. This sample has a few hundred thousand distinct CDR3 sequences, with approximately 15% found just once. The chain recombines TRBV5-6 with TRBJ1-4; D remains unclear. The source of this sequence is a woman in her late teens or twenties with Graves' hyperthyroidism that later progressed to Graves' ophthalmopathy. The sample was blood. CDR3 in amino acids: CASSKGLGTTNEKLFF. The CDR3 coding sequence is TGTGCCAGCAGCAAAGGTCTCGGGACAACTAATGAAAAACTGTTTTTT.